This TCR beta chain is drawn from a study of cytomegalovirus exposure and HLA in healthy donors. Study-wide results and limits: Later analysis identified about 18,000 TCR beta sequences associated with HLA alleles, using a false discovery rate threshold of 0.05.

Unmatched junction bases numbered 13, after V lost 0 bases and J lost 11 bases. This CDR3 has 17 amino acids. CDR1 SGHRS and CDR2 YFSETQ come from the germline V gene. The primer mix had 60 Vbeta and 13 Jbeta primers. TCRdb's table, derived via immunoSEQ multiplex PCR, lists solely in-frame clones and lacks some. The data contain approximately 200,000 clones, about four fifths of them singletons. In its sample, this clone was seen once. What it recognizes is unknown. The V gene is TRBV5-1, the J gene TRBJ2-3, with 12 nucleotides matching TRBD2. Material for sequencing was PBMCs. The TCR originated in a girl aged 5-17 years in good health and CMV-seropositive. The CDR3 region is CASSLESSGGADPRQYF. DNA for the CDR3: TGCGCCAGCAGCTTGGAGTCTAGCGGGGGGGCCGATCCGAGGCAGTATTTT.